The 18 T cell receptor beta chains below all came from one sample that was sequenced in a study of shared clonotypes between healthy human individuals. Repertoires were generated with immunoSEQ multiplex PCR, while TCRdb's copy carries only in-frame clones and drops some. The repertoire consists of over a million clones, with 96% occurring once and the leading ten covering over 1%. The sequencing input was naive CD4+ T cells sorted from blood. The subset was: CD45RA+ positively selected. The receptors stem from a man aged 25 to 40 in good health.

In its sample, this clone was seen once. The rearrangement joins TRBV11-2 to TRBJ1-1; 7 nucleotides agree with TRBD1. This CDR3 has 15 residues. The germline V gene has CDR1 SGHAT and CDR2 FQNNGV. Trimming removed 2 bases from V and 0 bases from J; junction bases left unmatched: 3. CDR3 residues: CASSLTGAVNTEAFF. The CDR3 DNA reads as TGTGCCAGCAGCTTAACAGGGGCTGTGAACACTGAAGCTTTCTTT.

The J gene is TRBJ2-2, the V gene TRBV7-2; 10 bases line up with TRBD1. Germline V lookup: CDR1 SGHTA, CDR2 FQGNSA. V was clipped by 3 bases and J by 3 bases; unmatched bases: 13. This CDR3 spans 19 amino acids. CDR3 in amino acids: CASSFRDRGFWLHTGELFF. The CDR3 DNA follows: TGTGCCAGCAGCTTCCGGGACAGGGGTTTTTGGCTGCACACCGGGGAGCTGTTTTTT.

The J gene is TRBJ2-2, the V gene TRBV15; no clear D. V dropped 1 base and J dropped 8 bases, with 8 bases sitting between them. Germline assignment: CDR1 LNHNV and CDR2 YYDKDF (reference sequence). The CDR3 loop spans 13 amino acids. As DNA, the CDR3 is TGTGCCACCAGCAGAGGTGCGGCGGGGGAGCTGTTTTTT. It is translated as CATSRGAAGELFF. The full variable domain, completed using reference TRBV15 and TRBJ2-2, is DAMVIQNPRYQVTQFGKPVTLSCSQTLNHNVMYWYQQKSSQAPKLLFHYYDKDFNNEADTPDNFQSRRPNTSFCFLDIRSPGLGDTAMYLCATSRGAAGELFFGEGSRLTVL.

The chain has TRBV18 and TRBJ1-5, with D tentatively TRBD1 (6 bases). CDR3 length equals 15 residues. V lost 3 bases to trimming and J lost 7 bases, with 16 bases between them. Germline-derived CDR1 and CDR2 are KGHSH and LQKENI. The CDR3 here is CASSPRQGTDQPQHF. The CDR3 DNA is TGTGCCAGCTCACCTCGGCAGGGGACTGACCAGCCCCAGCATTTT.

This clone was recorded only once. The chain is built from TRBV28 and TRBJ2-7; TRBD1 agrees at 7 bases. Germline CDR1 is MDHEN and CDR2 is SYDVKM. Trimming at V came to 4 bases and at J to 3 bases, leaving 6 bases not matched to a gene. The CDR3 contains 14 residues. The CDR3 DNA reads TGTGCCAGCAGTTACCCGGGACAGAGCTACGAGCAGTACTTC. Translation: CASSYPGQSYEQYF.

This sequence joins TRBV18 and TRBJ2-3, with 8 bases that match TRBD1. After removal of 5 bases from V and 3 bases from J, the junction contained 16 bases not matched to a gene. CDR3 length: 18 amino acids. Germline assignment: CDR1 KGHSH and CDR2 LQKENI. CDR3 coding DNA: TGTGCCAGCTCATCGCAACGACAAGACAGGGGCGGGACAGATACGCAGTATTTT. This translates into CASSSQRQDRGGTDTQYF.

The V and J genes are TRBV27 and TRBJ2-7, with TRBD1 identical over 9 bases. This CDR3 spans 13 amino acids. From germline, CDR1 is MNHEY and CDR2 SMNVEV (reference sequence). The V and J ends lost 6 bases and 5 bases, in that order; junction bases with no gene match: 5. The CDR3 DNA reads TGTGCCAGCAGGGGGACAGGGTCCCACGAGCAGTACTTC. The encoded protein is CASRGTGSHEQYF.

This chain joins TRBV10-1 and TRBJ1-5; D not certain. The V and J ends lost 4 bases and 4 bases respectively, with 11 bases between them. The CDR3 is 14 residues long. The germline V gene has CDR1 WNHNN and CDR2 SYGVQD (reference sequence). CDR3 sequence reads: CASSVVGKNQPQHF. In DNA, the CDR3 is TGCGCCAGCAGTGTGGTGGGGAAAAATCAGCCCCAGCATTTT.

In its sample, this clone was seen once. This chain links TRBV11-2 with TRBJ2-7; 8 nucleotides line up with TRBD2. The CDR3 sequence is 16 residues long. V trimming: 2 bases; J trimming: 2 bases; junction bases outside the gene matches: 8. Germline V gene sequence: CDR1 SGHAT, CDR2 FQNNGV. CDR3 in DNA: TGTGCCAGCAGCTTAAGGCAAGCGGGAGTTGCCTACGAGCAGTACTTC. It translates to CASSLRQAGVAYEQYF.

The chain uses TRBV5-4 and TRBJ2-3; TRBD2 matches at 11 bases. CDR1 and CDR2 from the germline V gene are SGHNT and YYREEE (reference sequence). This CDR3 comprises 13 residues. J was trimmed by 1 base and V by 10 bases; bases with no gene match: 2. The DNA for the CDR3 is TGTGCCTGGGGACTAGCGGGCACAGATACGCAGTATTTT. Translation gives CAWGLAGTDTQYF. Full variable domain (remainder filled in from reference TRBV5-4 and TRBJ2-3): ETGVTQSPTHLIKTRGQQVTLRCSSQSGHNTVSWYQQALGQGPQFIFQYYREEENGRGNFPPRFSGLQFPNYSSELNVNALELDDSALYLCAWGLAGTDTQYFGPGTRLTVL.

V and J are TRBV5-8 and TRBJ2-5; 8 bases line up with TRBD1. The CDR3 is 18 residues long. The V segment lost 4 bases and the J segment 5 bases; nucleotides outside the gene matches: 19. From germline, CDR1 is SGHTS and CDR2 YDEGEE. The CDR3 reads CASSNDRGSIRSSETQYF. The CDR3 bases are TGTGCCAGCAGCAACGACAGGGGTTCTATTCGTTCGTCGGAGACCCAGTACTTC. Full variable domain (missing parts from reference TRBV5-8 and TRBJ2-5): EAGVTQSPTHLIKTRGQQATLRCSPISGHTSVYWYQQALGLGLQFLLWYDEGEERNRGNFPPRFSGRQFPNYSSELNVNALELEDSALYLCASSNDRGSIRSSETQYFGPGTRLLVL.

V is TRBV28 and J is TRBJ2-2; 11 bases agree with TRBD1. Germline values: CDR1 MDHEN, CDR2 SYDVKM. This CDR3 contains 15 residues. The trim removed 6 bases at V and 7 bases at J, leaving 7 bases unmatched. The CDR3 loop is CASRGTGGMGGELFF. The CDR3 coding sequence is TGTGCCAGCAGGGGGACAGGGGGAATGGGCGGGGAGCTGTTTTTT.

The chain's CDR3 is CASSLLDRGNEQFF. Written as DNA, the CDR3 is TGTGCCAGCAGTTTACTGGACAGAGGCAATGAGCAGTTCTTC. The chain employs TRBV27 and TRBJ2-1; D is possibly TRBD1 (6 bases). CDR3 length: 14 residues. Per the germline V gene, CDR1 is MNHEY and CDR2 is SMNVEV (reference sequence). V was shortened by 2 bases and J by 6 bases, with 11 bases between the two germline ends.

The CDR3 coding sequence is TGTGCCAGAAGCACTACCCTAGCGGGGCCCCCCTACGAGCAGTACTTC. This sequence encodes CARSTTLAGPPYEQYF. The chain combines TRBV5-3 with TRBJ2-7, with 9 bases matching TRBD2. TRBV5-3 is recorded as an ORF, its role being uncertain. The V and J ends lost 4 bases and 2 bases, in that order; junction bases with no gene match: 10. This CDR3 has 16 amino acids.

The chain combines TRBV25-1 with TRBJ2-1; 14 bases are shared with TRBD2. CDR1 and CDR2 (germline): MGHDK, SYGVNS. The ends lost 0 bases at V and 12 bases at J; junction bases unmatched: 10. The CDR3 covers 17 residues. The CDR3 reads CASSEYRLAGGPESQFF. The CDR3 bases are TGTGCCAGCAGTGAATATCGACTAGCGGGAGGGCCAGAATCGCAGTTCTTC.

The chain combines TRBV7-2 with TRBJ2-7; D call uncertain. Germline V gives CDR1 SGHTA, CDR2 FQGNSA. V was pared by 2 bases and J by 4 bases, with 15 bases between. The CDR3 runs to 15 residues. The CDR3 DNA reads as TGTGCCAGCAGCTTAAGGCCAGCTTACGGTTACGAGCAGTACTTC. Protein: CASSLRPAYGYEQYF.

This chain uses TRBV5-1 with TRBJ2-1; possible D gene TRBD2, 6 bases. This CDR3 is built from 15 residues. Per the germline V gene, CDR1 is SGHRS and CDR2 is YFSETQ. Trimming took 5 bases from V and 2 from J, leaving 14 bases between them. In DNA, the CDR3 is TGCGCCAGCAGTGGGGGACTGACCGCCTACAATGAGCAGTTCTTC. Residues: CASSGGLTAYNEQFF.

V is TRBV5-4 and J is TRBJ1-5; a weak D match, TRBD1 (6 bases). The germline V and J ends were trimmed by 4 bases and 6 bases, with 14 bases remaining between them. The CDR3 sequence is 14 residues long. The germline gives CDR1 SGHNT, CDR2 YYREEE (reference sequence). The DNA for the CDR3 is TGTGCCAGCAGCGCGGGGGGCGAGGGTCAGCCCCAGCATTTT. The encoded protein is CASSAGGEGQPQHF.